This T cell receptor (beta chain) derives from a study of cytomegalovirus exposure and HLA in healthy donors. About this clone itself: Its antigen remains unknown.

PCR amplification relied on 60 Vbeta primers (plus 13 Jbeta primers). Sequenced by immunoSEQ multiplex PCR; TCRdb stores in-frame clones only, minus some. The sample totals about 200,000 clones. CDR1 and CDR2 (germline): MDHEN, SYDVKM. The junction had 13 bases not matched to a gene; V was cut back by 5 bases and J by 2 bases. The CDR3 length is 18 residues. Points from the study as a whole: In vitro confirmation showed a few CMV-associated chains to be CMV antigen specific. The study recorded 160 or so TCR beta chains that were cytomegalovirus-associated. V- and J-gene trimming of TCR beta was linked (in a later analysis) to a missense DCLRE1C variant. As was reported, the classifier diagnosed cytomegalovirus status with high specificity and sensitivity.

This sequence was found in a boy aged 5-17 years in good health and CMV-seronegative. The sequenced sample consisted of PBMCs. The J gene is TRBJ1-2, the V gene TRBV28, with 11 nucleotides matching TRBD1. CDR3 nucleotides: TGTGCCAGCAGTGCGAGGACAGGGGGCCCTCCGTCAAACTATGGCTACACCTTC. Translated: CASSARTGGPPSNYGYTF.